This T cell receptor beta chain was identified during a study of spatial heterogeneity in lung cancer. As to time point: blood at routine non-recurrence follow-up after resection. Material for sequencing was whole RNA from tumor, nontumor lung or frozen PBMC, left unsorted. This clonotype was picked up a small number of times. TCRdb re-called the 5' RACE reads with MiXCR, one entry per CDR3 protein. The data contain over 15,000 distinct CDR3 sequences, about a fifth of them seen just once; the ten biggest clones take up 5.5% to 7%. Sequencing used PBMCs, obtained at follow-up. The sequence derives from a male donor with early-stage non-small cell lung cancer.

The CDR3 nucleotides are TGCAGTGCTAGAGACCCCAGGACTTCAGCCTGGGCTGGAAACACCATATATTTT. Residues: CSARDPRTSAWAGNTIYF. This rearrangement joins TRBV20-1 to TRBJ1-3; no clear D gene. This CDR3 is 18 amino acids long. Germline V gene data show CDR1 as DFQATT and CDR2 as SNEGSKA (reference sequence). Trimming left V 0 bases short and J 2 bases short, with 20 bases between.